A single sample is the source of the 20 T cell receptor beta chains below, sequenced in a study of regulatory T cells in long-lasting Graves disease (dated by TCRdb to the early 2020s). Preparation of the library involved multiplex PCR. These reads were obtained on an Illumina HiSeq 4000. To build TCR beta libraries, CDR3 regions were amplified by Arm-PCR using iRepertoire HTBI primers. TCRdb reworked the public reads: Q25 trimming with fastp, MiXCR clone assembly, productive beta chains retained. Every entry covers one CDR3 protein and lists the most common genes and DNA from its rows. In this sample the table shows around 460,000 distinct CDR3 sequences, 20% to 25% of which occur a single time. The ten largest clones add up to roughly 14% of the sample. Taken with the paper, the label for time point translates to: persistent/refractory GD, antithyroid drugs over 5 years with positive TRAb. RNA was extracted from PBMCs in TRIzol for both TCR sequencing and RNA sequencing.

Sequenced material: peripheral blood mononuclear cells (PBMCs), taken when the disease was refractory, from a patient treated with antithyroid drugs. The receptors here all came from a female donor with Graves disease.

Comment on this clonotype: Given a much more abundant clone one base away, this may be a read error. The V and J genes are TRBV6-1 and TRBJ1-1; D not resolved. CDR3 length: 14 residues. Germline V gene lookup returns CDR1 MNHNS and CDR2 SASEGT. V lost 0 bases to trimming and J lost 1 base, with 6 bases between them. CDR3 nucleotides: TGTGCCAGCAGTGAAGCGAGTGAGAACACTGAAGCTTTCTTT. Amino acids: CASSEASENTEAFF.

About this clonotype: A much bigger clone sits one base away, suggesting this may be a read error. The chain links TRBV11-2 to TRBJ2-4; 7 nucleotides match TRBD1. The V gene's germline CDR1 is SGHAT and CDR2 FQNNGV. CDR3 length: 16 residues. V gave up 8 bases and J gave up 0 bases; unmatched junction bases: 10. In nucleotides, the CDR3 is TGTGCCAGCGGCCCCGGGGACAGTCCAGCCAAAAACATTCAGTACTTC. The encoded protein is CASGPGDSPAKNIQYF.

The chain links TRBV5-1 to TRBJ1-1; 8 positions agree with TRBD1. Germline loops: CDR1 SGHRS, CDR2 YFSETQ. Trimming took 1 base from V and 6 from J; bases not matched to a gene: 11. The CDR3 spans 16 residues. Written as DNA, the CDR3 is TGCGCCAGCAGCTTGATTCAGGGGGCTGGTCCATCTGAAGCTTTCTTT. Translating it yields CASSLIQGAGPSEAFF. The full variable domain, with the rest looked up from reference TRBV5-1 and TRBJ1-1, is KAGVTQTPRYLIKTRGQQVTLSCSPISGHRSVSWYQQTPGQGLQFLFEYFSETQRNKGNFPGRFSGRQFSNSRSEMNVSTLELGDSALYLCASSLIQGAGPSEAFFGQGTRLTVV.

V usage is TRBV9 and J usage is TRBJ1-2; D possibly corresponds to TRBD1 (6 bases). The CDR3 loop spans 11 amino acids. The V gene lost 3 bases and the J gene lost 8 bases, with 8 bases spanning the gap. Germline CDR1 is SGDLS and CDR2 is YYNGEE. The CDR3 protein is CASSGGQGYTF. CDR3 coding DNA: TGTGCCAGCAGCGGCGGACAGGGCTACACCTTC.

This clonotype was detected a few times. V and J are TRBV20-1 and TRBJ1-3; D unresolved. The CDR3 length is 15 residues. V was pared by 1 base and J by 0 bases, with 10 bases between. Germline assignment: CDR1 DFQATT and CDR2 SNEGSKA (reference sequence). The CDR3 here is CSARGGAGSGNTIYF. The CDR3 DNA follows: TGCAGTGCTAGAGGTGGTGCGGGCTCTGGAAACACCATATATTTT.

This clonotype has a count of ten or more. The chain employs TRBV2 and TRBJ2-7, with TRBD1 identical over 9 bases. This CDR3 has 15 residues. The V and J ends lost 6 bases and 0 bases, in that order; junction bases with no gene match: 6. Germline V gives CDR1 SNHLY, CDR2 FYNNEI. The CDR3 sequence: CASRNGTGHSYEQYF. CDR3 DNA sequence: TGTGCCAGCAGGAACGGGACAGGGCACTCCTACGAGCAGTACTTC.

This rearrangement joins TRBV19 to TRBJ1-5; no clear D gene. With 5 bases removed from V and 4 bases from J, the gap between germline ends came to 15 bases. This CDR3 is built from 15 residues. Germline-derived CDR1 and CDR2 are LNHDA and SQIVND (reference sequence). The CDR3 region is CASSGRPDRNQPQHF. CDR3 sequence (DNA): TGTGCCAGTAGTGGCCGGCCGGATCGTAATCAGCCCCAGCATTTT.

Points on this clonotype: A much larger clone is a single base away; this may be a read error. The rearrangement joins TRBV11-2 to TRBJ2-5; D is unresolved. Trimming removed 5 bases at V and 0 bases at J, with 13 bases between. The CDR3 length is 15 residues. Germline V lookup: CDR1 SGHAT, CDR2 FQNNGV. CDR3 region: CASSVAASNQETQYF. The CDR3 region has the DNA TGTGCCAGCAGCGTAGCAGCGTCGAACCAAGAGACCCAGTACTTC.

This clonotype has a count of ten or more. The CDR3 is CASSLAGVDQPQHF. CDR3 nucleotides: TGTGCCAGCAGCCTGGCCGGGGTGGATCAGCCCCAGCATTTT. This chain links TRBV5-5 with TRBJ1-5, with D uncertain. The CDR3 contains 14 residues. Looked up from germline, CDR1 is SGHKS and CDR2 is YYEKEE (reference sequence). V was cut by 4 bases and J by 5 bases, with 13 bases left in between.

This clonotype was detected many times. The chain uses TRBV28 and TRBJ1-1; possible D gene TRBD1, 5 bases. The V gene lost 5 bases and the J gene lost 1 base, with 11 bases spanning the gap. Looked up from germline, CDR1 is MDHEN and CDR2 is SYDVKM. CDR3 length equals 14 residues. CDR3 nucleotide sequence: TGTGCCAGCAGTAAAAGGGGCCAGAACACTGAAGCTTTCTTT. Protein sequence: CASSKRGQNTEAFF.

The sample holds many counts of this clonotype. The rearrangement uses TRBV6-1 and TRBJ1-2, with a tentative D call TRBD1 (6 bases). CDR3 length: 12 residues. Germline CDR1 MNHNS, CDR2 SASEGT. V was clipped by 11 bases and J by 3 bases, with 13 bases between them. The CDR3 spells CAGRGSDYGYTF. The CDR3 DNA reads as TGTGCCGGAAGGGGGTCTGACTATGGCTACACCTTC.

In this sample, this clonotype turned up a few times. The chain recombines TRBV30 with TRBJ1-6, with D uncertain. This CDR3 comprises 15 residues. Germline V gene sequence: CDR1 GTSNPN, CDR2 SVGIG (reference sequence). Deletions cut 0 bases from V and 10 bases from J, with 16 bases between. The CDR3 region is CAWSVLGDASSPLHF. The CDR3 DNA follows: TGTGCCTGGAGTGTACTTGGAGATGCGAGCTCACCCCTCCACTTT.

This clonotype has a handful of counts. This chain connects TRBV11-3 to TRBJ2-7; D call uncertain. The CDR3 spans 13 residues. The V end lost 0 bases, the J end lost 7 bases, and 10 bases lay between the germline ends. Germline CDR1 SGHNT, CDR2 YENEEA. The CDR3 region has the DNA TGTGCCAGCAGCTTAGACTTTTCCTCTGAGCAGTACTTC. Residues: CASSLDFSSEQYF.

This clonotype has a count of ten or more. CDR3 sequence (DNA): TGTGCCAGCAGCTTAGTCGCTGCGTCCGGGGAGCTGTTTTTT. It specifies CASSLVAASGELFF. The J gene is TRBJ2-2, the V gene TRBV7-2; D remains unclear. The CDR3 contains 14 residues. The germline gives CDR1 SGHTA, CDR2 FQGNSA. The ends were cut back, 1 base at V and 6 bases at J, with 9 bases in the middle. The full variable domain, in which reference TRBV7-2 and TRBJ2-2 provide the parts outside the CDR3, is GAGVSQSPSNKVTEKGKDVELRCDPISGHTALYWYRQSLGQGLEFLIYFQGNSAPDKSGLPSDRFSAERTGGSVSTLTIQRTQQEDSAVYLCASSLVAASGELFFGEGSRLTVL.

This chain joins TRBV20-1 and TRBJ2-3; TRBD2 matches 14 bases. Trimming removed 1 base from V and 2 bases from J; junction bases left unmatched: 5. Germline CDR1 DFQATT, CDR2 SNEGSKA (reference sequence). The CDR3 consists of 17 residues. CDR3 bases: TGCAGTGCTAGAGGAGGGACTAGCGGGGGTCCCACAGATACGCAGTATTTT. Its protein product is CSARGGTSGGPTDTQYF.

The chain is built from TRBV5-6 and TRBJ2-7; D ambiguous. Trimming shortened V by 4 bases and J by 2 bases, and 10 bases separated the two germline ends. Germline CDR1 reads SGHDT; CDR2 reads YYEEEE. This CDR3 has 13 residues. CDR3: CASSLPSTYEQYF. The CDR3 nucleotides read TGTGCCAGCAGCCTTCCTTCGACCTACGAGCAGTACTTC.

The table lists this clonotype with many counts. The CDR3 reads CASQRGAATNEKLFF. The CDR3 region has the DNA TGTGCCAGCCAAAGGGGGGCTGCAACTAATGAAAAACTGTTTTTT. V and J are TRBV28 and TRBJ1-4, with D perhaps TRBD1 (6 bases). In germline, CDR1 is MDHEN, CDR2 SYDVKM. The CDR3 is made up of 15 amino acids. V was shortened by 8 bases and J by 0 bases, with 13 bases between the two germline ends. The complete variable domain, with remaining parts taken from reference TRBV28 and TRBJ1-4, reads DVKVTQSSRYLVKRTGEKVFLECVQDMDHENMFWYRQDPGLGLRLIYFSYDVKMKEKGDIPEGYSVSREKKERFSLILESASTNQTSMYLCASQRGAATNEKLFFGSGTQLSVL.

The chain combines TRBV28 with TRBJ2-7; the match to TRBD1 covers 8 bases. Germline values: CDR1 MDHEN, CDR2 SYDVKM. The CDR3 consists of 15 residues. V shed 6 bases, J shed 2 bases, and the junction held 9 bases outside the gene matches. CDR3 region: CASSTGTGPAYEQYF. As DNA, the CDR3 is TGTGCCAGCAGCACCGGGACAGGACCTGCCTACGAGCAGTACTTC.

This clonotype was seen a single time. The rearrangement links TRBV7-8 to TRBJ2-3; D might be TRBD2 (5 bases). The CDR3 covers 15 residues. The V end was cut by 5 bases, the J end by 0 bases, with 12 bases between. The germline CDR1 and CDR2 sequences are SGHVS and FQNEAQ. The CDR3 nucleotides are TGTGCCAGCAGCCAGGACTCTACTAGCACAGATACGCAGTATTTT. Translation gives CASSQDSTSTDTQYF.

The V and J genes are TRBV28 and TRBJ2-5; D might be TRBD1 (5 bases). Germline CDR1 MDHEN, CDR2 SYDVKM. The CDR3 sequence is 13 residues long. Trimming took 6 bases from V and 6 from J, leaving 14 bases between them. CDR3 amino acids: CASRVTGGKTQYF. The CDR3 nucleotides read TGTGCCAGCAGGGTTACAGGTGGGAAGACCCAGTACTTC.